This passage covers 19 T cell receptor beta chains from one sample sequenced in a study of identical twins. One entry per CDR3 protein results from TCRdb running MiXCR on the 5' RACE reads. The sample lists about 340,000 distinct CDR3 sequences, around an eighth seen once, with 7.2% in the top ten. Separately, the same data were catalogued under a study of yellow fever vaccine responses in identical twins.

The material sequenced was CD8+ T cells sorted from blood. These receptors were obtained from a woman between 18 and 29 years old in good health.

This clonotype showed up just a few times. This chain joins TRBV5-5 and TRBJ2-7, with 9 positions matching TRBD2. The V gene's germline CDR1 is SGHKS and CDR2 YYEKEE (reference sequence). The CDR3 length is 15 residues. The ends lost 1 base at V and 7 bases at J; junction bases unmatched: 9. The CDR3 reads CASSLRAGGPQEQYF. The CDR3 region has the DNA TGTGCCAGCAGCTTGCGAGCGGGAGGCCCTCAAGAGCAGTACTTC.

The chain employs TRBV7-9 and TRBJ2-1; TRBD2 matches 8 bases. The CDR3 is made up of 15 amino acids. CDR1 is SEHNR and CDR2 is FQNEAQ in the germline V gene (reference sequence). V lost 6 bases and J lost 10; bases outside the gene matches: 14. The CDR3 sequence: CASRTPGLAGWEQFF. The CDR3 bases are TGTGCCAGCAGGACACCGGGTCTAGCGGGTTGGGAGCAGTTCTTC.

This clonotype was counted at least ten times. The chain has TRBV12-3 or TRBV12-4 and TRBJ2-2; 8 bases map to TRBD2. This CDR3 is built from 14 residues. The V gene end was trimmed by 4 bases and the J gene end by 6 bases; junction bases not matched to a gene: 4. The CDR3 sequence: CASSSAGLAGELFF. In nucleotides, the CDR3 is TGTGCCAGCAGTTCTGCGGGACTAGCCGGGGAGCTGTTTTTT.

The chain couples TRBV5-5 to TRBJ1-6, with D perhaps TRBD1 (5 bases). CDR1 and CDR2 (germline): SGHKS, YYEKEE (reference sequence). The CDR3 is 15 amino acids. Trimming shortened V by 5 bases and J by 5 bases, and 14 bases separated the two germline ends. In DNA form, the CDR3 reads TGTGCCAGCAGTCCGATCGGGACGGATAATTCACCCCTCCACTTT. Translating gives CASSPIGTDNSPLHF. Complete variable domain (other parts from reference TRBV5-5 and TRBJ1-6): DAGVTQSPTHLIKTRGQQVTLRCSPISGHKSVSWYQQVLGQGPQFIFQYYEKEERGRGNFPDRFSARQFPNYSSELNVNALLLGDSALYLCASSPIGTDNSPLHFGNGTRLTVT.

This clonotype was recorded a few times. V usage is TRBV7-9 and J usage is TRBJ2-3; D could derive from TRBD1 or TRBD2 (5 bases each). This CDR3 has 15 residues. The germline V gene encodes CDR1 SEHNR and CDR2 FQNEAQ (reference sequence). The ends were cut back, 2 bases at V and 5 bases at J, with 14 bases in the middle. CDR3 amino acids: CASSLMVGPGDTQYF. Here the CDR3 DNA reads TGTGCCAGCAGCTTAATGGTGGGACCGGGAGATACGCAGTATTTT.

V and J are TRBV9 and TRBJ2-7; tentatively, D is TRBD1 or TRBD2 (6 bases each). This CDR3 spans 14 amino acids. The V and J ends lost 4 bases and 3 bases respectively, with 14 bases between them. Germline assignment: CDR1 SGDLS and CDR2 YYNGEE. CDR3 in amino acids: CASSPGAQNYEQYV. The CDR3 DNA is TGTGCCAGCAGCCCGGGGGCACAAAACTACGAGCAGTACGTC.

In nucleotides, the CDR3 is TGCAGTGCCGTGGGGACTAGCGGGATGAGCTACGAGCAGTACTTC. Encoded protein: CSAVGTSGMSYEQYF. This sequence joins TRBV20-1 and TRBJ2-7, with 13 bases aligning to TRBD2. J was trimmed by 3 bases and V by 6 bases; bases with no gene match: 8. The CDR3 has 15 amino acids. Germline V gives CDR1 DFQATT, CDR2 SNEGSKA (reference sequence).

This clonotype was counted only a few times. The V call is TRBV4-1, the J call TRBJ2-3; TRBD1 matches at 8 bases. Trimming took 4 bases from V and 0 from J; bases not matched to a gene: 3. The CDR3 has 15 residues. Germline values: CDR1 MGHRA, CDR2 YSYEKL. The CDR3 protein is CASSRQGASTDTQYF. Here the CDR3 DNA reads TGCGCCAGCAGCCGTCAGGGGGCTAGCACAGATACGCAGTATTTT.

This clonotype was recorded a few times. The chain employs TRBV7-9 and TRBJ1-1; maybe TRBD1 (6 bases). The CDR3 is 15 amino acids. In germline, CDR1 is SEHNR, CDR2 FQNEAQ (reference sequence). V was clipped by 7 bases and J by 4 bases, with 19 bases between them. As DNA, the CDR3 is TGTGCCAGCACTCTAACCTACACAGGGATCACTGAAGCTTTCTTT. This sequence encodes CASTLTYTGITEAFF.

The chain is built from TRBV20-1 and TRBJ2-1, with 13 bases matching TRBD2. This CDR3 has 15 amino acids. CDR1 and CDR2 from the germline V gene are DFQATT and SNEGSKA (reference sequence). V gave up 0 bases and J gave up 7 bases; unmatched junction bases: 3. The CDR3 sequence: CSARDGTSGTNEQFF. CDR3 in DNA: TGCAGTGCTAGAGATGGGACTAGCGGGACTAATGAGCAGTTCTTC.

The chain combines TRBV2 with TRBJ2-3; TRBD2 agrees at 7 bases. The CDR3 loop spans 15 amino acids. Looked up from germline, CDR1 is SNHLY and CDR2 is FYNNEI. Losses at the gene ends were 2 bases for V and 5 bases for J; bases not matched to a gene: 7. This CDR3 reads CASSEWASGKDTQYF. The CDR3 DNA is TGTGCCAGCAGTGAATGGGCTAGCGGTAAAGATACGCAGTATTTT.

The chain couples TRBV24-1 to TRBJ2-7, with TRBD2 matching over 12 bases. CDR1 and CDR2 (germline): KGHDR, SFDVKD. This CDR3 comprises 20 residues. Trimming took 0 bases from V and 1 from J; bases not matched to a gene: 12. The CDR3 DNA reads as TGTGCCACCAGTGATTTGATACATGGCCTAGCGGGAGGGGAGTCCTACGAGCAGTACTTC. Protein product: CATSDLIHGLAGGESYEQYF.

This clonotype was seen a few times. This chain joins TRBV2 and TRBJ1-1; D unresolved. CDR3 length: 11 amino acids. Germline CDR1 is SNHLY and CDR2 is FYNNEI. Trimming left V 4 bases short and J 4 bases short, with 4 bases between. CDR3 DNA sequence: TGTGCCAGCAGTGGGAGCACTGAAGCTTTCTTT. It codes for CASSGSTEAFF.

In this sample, this clonotype turned up a few times. The chain has TRBV7-8 and TRBJ2-7; 7 bases fit TRBD1. Trimming removed 2 bases from V and 2 bases from J; junction bases left unmatched: 12. The CDR3 loop spans 17 amino acids. Germline-derived CDR1 and CDR2 are SGHVS and FQNEAQ. The CDR3, as DNA: TGTGCCAGCAGCTTAACCCCCAGGGGACAGAAGACCTACGAGCAGTACGTC. Translated: CASSLTPRGQKTYEQYV.

This sequence joins TRBV29-1 and TRBJ2-7; 9 bases are shared with TRBD2. The CDR3 loop spans 12 amino acids. Trimming at V came to 7 bases and at J to 0 bases, leaving 1 base not matched to a gene. CDR1 and CDR2 from the germline V gene are SQVTM and ANQGSEA. The CDR3 DNA sequence: TGCAGCGGCGGGGGGGGCTCCTACGAGCAGTACTTC. Translated: CSGGGGSYEQYF.

The V call is TRBV20-1, the J call TRBJ2-5, with 14 bases identical to TRBD2. This CDR3 has 17 residues. CDR1 and CDR2 (germline): DFQATT, SNEGSKA (reference sequence). The V and J ends lost 5 bases and 4 bases, in that order; junction bases with no gene match: 12. CDR3 nucleotide sequence: TGCAGTGCTCCTTACCTGAGACTAGCGGGGGGGAGAGAGACCCAGTACTTC. Translated: CSAPYLRLAGGRETQYF.

This clonotype was seen ten or more times. The chain joins TRBV5-1 to TRBJ1-1; TRBD1 is a possible D gene (6 bases). The CDR3 has 14 amino acids. The V gene's germline CDR1 is SGHRS and CDR2 YFSETQ. The V end was cut by 0 bases, the J end by 1 base, with 7 bases between. Here the CDR3 reads CASSLVGANTEAFF. CDR3 nucleotide sequence: TGCGCCAGCAGCTTGGTGGGGGCGAACACTGAAGCTTTCTTT.

This clonotype was picked up many times. The genes are TRBV11-2 and TRBJ2-1, with 7 positions matching TRBD1. With V trimmed by 5 bases and J by 2 bases, 18 bases remained unmatched. CDR1 SGHAT and CDR2 FQNNGV come from the germline V gene. CDR3 size: 19 residues. The CDR3 nucleotides are TGTGCCAGCAGCGGAACCGGGACAGTGCAAGCTGGGCCCTACAATGAGCAGTTCTTC. Protein sequence: CASSGTGTVQAGPYNEQFF.

The rearrangement links TRBV9 to TRBJ2-1, with D possibly being TRBD2 (6 bases). Trimming removed 4 bases from V and 1 base from J, with 18 bases in between. The CDR3 covers 17 residues. Germline V lookup: CDR1 SGDLS, CDR2 YYNGEE. CDR3 in DNA: TGTGCCAGCAGCCCGCCTCCTCCGGGACTTTCCTACAATGAGCAGTTCTTC. This codes for CASSPPPPGLSYNEQFF.